This T cell receptor (beta chain) was identified during a study of identifying expanded T cells in peripheral blood. This CDR3 has 16 residues. J gave up 6 bases and V 1 base, and 5 bases lay outside the gene matches. Germline V gene lookup returns CDR1 SGHTS and CDR2 YDEGEE. Broader study findings: Differentially abundant clones: 0.95 to 1.5 between replicates, around 16 at approximately 13 days, more than 18 at four. Variance in clone template counts between approximately two-week samples significantly increased with total template count across all healthy donors.

During the collection period, no donor immune events like infections were recorded. Notes on this clone: The antigen is unknown.

TCRdb's table, derived via immunoSEQ multiplex PCR, lists solely in-frame clones and lacks some. The data contain approximately 56,000 clones, around 82% of them singletons. The sequence was obtained from a person aged 18 to 70 in good health. The chain couples TRBV5-8 to TRBJ2-3, with 13 bases identical to TRBD2. The sequenced material came from blood. CDR3 amino acids: CASSLHGLAGADTQYF. Written as DNA, the CDR3 is TGTGCCAGCAGCTTGCACGGACTAGCGGGAGCTGATACGCAGTATTTT.